This T cell receptor (beta chain) was documented in a study of blood T cell repertoires in COVID-19 (TCRdb year 2020). Notes on the research overall: Samples covering the acute and convalescent phases of COVID-19 were provided by collaborators in the United States, Italy and Spain. The material from the prospective study consisted of cDNA or gDNA derived from T cells, B-cell-depleted T cells, or PBMCs. The dataset comprised deeply sampled blood TCRbeta repertoires from subjects exposed to, actively infected with, or recovered from COVID-19. A freely available public database, intended as a resource for researchers studying the immune response to SARS-CoV-2, is where the repertoires were released. Samples came from the ongoing ImmuneRACE study (first 160 participants) plus 1,254 subjects from 6 global collaborators. A de-identified subject ID, COVID-19 status, age in years and sex were almost always included in the sample metadata. HLA class I and class II types, where available, came from metadata supplied by the sample provider rather than from assay-based typing.

Collaborating institutions collected whole blood in K2EDTA tubes following their own protocols. For TCRbeta analysis, collaborators shipped samples as frozen whole blood, isolated PBMCs, or DNA extracted from either of those sample types. Note on this clone: The antigen it recognizes is unknown. Base qualities are not provided; no much larger clone lies one nucleotide away.

The CDR3 holds 13 amino acids from the cysteine to the phenylalanine. Only CDR3 DNA is held: 39 bases, read in frame from base 1. V and J lose 5 bases and 7 bases, and a span of 14 bases separates them. What the research found in general, with its limitations: The quantity of clinical and demographic metadata differed by source and by participant and was supplied without curation.

The immunoSEQ Assay, a bias-controlled multiplex PCR, was used to amplify TCRbeta CDR3 regions from genomic DNA. On the study's bioinformatics: Nucleated cell counts per sample were estimated from amplification of reference gene primers within the assay. To quantify the absolute abundance of each unique TCRbeta CDR3 rearrangement, sequence reads were collapsed and filtered. For each sample, productive Simpson clonality was calculated by taking the square root of Simpson's diversity index across productive rearrangements. TCRdb stores this immuneACCESS table with in-frame sequences only. Part of the clones is absent; in the studies checked, under half of the shortfall reflects unresolved V genes, and no reason is known for the rest. V and J calls and clone size are as listed in that table; D and trimming were resolved from the DNA. This sample comprises about 200,000 clones, 80% of them detected only once. Roughly 7% of the sample is held by the ten biggest clonotypes.

In this chain, TRBV12-3 or TRBV12-4 is recombined with TRBJ2-5, with a tentative D gene TRBD2 over 6 matching bases. This clonotype originated in a woman between 65 and 79 years old with acute or convalescent COVID-19. Sequenced sample: peripheral blood. The CDR3 region reads CASSASVGGTQYF. The nucleotide sequence reads as follows: TGTGCCAGCAGTGCAAGCGTGGGAGGGACCCAGTACTTC.